This T cell receptor beta chain was found in a study of blood T cell repertoires in COVID-19. For the study at large: There were acute and convalescent COVID-19 samples, and they came from the United States, Italy and Spain.

Data came from immunoSEQ multiplex PCR; TCRdb stores just in-frame clones and leaves some out. The repertoire holds roughly 56,000 clones, with roughly 84% as singletons. Germline V gene sequence: CDR1 KGHDR, CDR2 SFDVKD. The V end lost 3 bases, the J end lost 10 bases, and 21 bases lay between the germline ends. This CDR3 comprises 16 residues. This TCR was sampled from a man aged 50-59 years with active COVID-19. The chain has TRBV24-1 and TRBJ1-5; D not certain. The sample taken for sequencing was peripheral blood. The CDR3 DNA follows: TGTGCCACCAGTGATCCTAGGCCCCAGCCAGAACAACCCCAGCATTTT. The encoded protein is CATSDPRPQPEQPQHF.